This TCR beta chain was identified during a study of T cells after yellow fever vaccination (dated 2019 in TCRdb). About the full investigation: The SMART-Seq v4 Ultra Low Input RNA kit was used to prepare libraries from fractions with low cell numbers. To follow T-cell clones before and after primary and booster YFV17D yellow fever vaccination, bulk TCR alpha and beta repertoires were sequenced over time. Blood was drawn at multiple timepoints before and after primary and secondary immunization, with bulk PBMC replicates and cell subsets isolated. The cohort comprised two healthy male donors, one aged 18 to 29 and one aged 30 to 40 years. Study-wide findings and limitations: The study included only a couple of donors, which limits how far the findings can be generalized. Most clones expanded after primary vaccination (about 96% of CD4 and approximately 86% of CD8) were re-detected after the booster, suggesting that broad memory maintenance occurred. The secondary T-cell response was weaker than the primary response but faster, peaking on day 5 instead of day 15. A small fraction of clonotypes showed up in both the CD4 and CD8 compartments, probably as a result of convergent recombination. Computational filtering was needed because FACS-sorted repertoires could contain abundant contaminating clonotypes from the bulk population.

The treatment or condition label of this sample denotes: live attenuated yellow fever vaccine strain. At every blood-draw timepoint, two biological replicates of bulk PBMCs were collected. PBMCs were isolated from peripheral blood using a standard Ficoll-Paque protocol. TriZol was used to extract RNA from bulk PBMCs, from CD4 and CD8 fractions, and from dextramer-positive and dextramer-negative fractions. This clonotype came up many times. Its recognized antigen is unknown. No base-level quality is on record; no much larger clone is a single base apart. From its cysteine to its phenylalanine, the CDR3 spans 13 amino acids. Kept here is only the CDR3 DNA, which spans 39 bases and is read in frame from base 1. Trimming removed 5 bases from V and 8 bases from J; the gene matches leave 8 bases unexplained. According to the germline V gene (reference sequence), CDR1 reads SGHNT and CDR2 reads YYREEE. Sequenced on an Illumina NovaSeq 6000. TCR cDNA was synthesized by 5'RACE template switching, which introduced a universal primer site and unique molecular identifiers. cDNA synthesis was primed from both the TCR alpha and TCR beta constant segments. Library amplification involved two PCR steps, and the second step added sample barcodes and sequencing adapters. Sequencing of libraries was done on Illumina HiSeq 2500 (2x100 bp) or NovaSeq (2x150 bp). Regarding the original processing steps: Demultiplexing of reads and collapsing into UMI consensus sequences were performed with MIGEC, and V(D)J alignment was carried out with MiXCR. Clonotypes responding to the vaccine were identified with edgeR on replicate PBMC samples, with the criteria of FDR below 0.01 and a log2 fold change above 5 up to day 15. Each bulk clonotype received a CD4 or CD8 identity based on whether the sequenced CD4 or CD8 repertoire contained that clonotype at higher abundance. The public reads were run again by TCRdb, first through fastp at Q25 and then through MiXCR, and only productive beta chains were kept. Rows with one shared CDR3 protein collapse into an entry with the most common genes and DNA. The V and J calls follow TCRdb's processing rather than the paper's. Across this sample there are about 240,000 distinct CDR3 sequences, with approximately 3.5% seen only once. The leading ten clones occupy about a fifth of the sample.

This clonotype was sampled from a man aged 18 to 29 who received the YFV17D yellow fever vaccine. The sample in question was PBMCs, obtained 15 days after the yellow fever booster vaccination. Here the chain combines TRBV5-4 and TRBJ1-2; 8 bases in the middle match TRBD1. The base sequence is TGTGCCAGCAGTCCAGCAGGGGGCGAGGGCTACACCTTC. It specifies CASSPAGGEGYTF. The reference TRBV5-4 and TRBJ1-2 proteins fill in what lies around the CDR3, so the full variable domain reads ETGVTQSPTHLIKTRGQQVTLRCSSQSGHNTVSWYQQALGQGPQFIFQYYREEENGRGNFPPRFSGLQFPNYSSELNVNALELDDSALYLCASSPAGGEGYTFGSGTRLTVV.